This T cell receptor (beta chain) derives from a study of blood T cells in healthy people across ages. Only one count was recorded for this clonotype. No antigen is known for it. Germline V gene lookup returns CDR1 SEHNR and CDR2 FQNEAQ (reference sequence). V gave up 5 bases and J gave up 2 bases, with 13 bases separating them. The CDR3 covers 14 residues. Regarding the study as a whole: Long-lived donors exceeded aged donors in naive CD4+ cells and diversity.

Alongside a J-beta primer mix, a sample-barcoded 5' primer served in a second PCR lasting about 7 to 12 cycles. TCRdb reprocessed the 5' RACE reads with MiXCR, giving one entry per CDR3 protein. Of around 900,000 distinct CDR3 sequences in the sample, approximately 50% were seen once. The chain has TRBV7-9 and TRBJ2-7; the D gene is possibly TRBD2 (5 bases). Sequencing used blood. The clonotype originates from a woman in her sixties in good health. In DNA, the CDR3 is TGTGCCAGCAGCGCCACTCCGGGGACCTACGAGCAGTACTTC. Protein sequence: CASSATPGTYEQYF.